In this sample, the clone carrying this TCR beta chain turned up a few times. Its target is not known. The sample belongs to a study of T cell responses to AZD1222 COVID-19 vaccine. Overall study results and limits: Repertoire samples came only from after the peak T cell response. Unmutated variant regions are reportedly the target of nearly half of TCRs that are spike-specific.

This CDR3 is 13 amino acids long. Germline CDR1 LNHDA, CDR2 SQIVND (reference sequence). Trimming took 4 bases from V and 8 from J, leaving 9 bases between them. Here immunoSEQ multiplex PCR was the method, and the copy in TCRdb shows in-frame clones only, minus some. The sample consists of roughly 90,000 clones, 85% to 90% of them appearing once. This chain uses TRBV19 with TRBJ1-6; no firm D call. This sequence was found in an adult who received the AZD1222 COVID-19 vaccine. The sample was peripheral blood, taken 28 days after the second AZD1222 dose. CDR3 in DNA: TGTGCCAGTAGTAATAAGGCAGATTCACCCCTCCACTTT. As protein: CASSNKADSPLHF.